One and the same sample provided the 26 T cell receptor beta chains below, sequenced in a study of blood T cells in healthy people across ages. Primers used in a second PCR of roughly 7 to 11 cycles were a sample-barcoded 5' primer and a J-beta primer mix. TCRdb reprocessed the 5' RACE reads via MiXCR and lists one record per CDR3 protein. In the table there are hundreds of thousands of distinct CDR3 sequences, approximately 60% of which are singletons. Material: blood. The receptors stem from a man aged 40-55 years in good health.

The rearrangement joins TRBV6-1 to TRBJ1-2, with D uncertain. The CDR3 has 13 amino acids. V was cut by 5 bases and J by 4 bases, with 11 bases left in between. The germline CDR1 and CDR2 sequences are MNHNS and SASEGT. In DNA form, the CDR3 reads TGTGCCAGCAGTAATCTGGACGGCTATGGCTACACCTTC. Protein product: CASSNLDGYGYTF.

The chain carries TRBV29-1 and TRBJ1-2; 9 bases are a match to TRBD1. The germline V gene encodes CDR1 SQVTM and CDR2 ANQGSEA. The CDR3 has 12 residues. With 5 bases clipped from V and 6 bases from J, the junction kept 4 bases outside the gene matches. The CDR3 protein is CSVLQGADGYTF. The DNA of the CDR3 is TGCAGCGTTTTACAGGGGGCAGATGGCTACACCTTC.

This clonotype was recorded a few times. The V call is TRBV4-2, the J call TRBJ2-5; tentative D call: TRBD1 (6 bases). Near its end, the DNA agrees better with TRBJ2-7, so the J call may be wrong. Germline V gene sequence: CDR1 LGHNA, CDR2 YNFKEQ. The CDR3 covers 14 residues. The CDR3 reads CASSPLVGGYEQYF. DNA of the CDR3: TGTGCCAGCAGCCCCCTGGTAGGGGGATACGAGCAGTACTTC.

The chain couples TRBV12-3 or TRBV12-4 to TRBJ1-2; D not certain. This CDR3 comprises 13 residues. V shed 1 base and J shed 4 bases, with 7 bases lying between them. CDR3 amino acids: CASSLVASYGYTF. The CDR3 DNA is TGTGCCAGCAGTTTAGTAGCCTCCTATGGCTACACCTTC.

In its sample, this clonotype was seen a few times. The chain links TRBV5-1 to TRBJ2-5; D gene unclear. Per germline, CDR1 SGHRS and CDR2 YFSETQ. The CDR3 is made up of 13 amino acids. The V gene lost 2 bases and the J gene lost 0 bases, with 5 bases spanning the gap. Here the CDR3 DNA reads TGCGCCAGCAGCTTCTACAACCAAGAGACCCAGTACTTC. It translates to CASSFYNQETQYF. The full variable domain, in which reference TRBV5-1 and TRBJ2-5 provide the parts outside the CDR3, is KAGVTQTPRYLIKTRGQQVTLSCSPISGHRSVSWYQQTPGQGLQFLFEYFSETQRNKGNFPGRFSGRQFSNSRSEMNVSTLELGDSALYLCASSFYNQETQYFGPGTRLLVL.

The chain links TRBV20-1 to TRBJ1-5, with 9 bases that match TRBD1. Germline-derived CDR1 and CDR2 are DFQATT and SNEGSKA (reference sequence). The CDR3 sequence is 14 residues long. V was clipped by 0 bases and J by 4 bases; unmatched bases: 1. The CDR3 spells CSARDGTGNQPQHF. In nucleotides, the CDR3 is TGCAGTGCTAGAGATGGGACAGGGAATCAGCCCCAGCATTTT.

CDR3: CASSQDIGVLVGYTF. In DNA, the CDR3 is TGTGCCAGCAGCCAAGATATCGGGGTTTTGGTTGGCTACACCTTC. V is TRBV4-2 and J is TRBJ1-2; D is undetermined. Trimming removed 0 bases at V and 7 bases at J, with 15 bases between. CDR3 length equals 15 residues. CDR1 is LGHNA, CDR2 YNFKEQ, per germline.

J is TRBJ2-5 and V is TRBV6-5; 8 bases fit TRBD2. This CDR3 has 14 amino acids. Germline V gene data show CDR1 as MNHEY and CDR2 as SVGAGI. V lost 4 bases and J lost 5; bases outside the gene matches: 6. The CDR3 loop is CASSSRTSLETQYF. The CDR3 DNA follows: TGTGCCAGCAGTTCTAGGACTAGCTTGGAGACCCAGTACTTC.

The V and J genes are TRBV20-1 and TRBJ2-3, with 7 bases fitting TRBD2. Losses at the gene ends were 5 bases for V and 2 bases for J; bases not matched to a gene: 4. From germline, CDR1 is DFQATT and CDR2 SNEGSKA (reference sequence). The CDR3 runs 13 residues. As DNA, the CDR3 is TGCAGTGCTCCAAGCGGGAACACAGATACGCAGTATTTT. It codes for CSAPSGNTDTQYF.

This clonotype was detected only a few times. The chain uses TRBV29-1 and TRBJ2-7; 9 nucleotides agree with TRBD1. There are 20 residues in the CDR3. V lost 4 bases, J lost 6 bases, and 28 bases stayed unmatched. Germline CDR1 reads SQVTM; CDR2 reads ANQGSEA. The DNA of the CDR3 is TGCAGCGTTGTACAGCGCCGGGACAGGGAAAAGGGAGGGCCTGATGGCGAGCAGTACTTC. It codes for CSVVQRRDREKGGPDGEQYF.

The rearrangement uses TRBV3-1 and TRBJ2-5; TRBD1 agrees at 7 bases. The V gene end was trimmed by 5 bases and the J gene end by 2 bases; junction bases not matched to a gene: 8. CDR3 length: 15 residues. From germline, CDR1 is LGHDT and CDR2 YNNKEL (reference sequence). The CDR3 sequence is CASSIGPGQQETQYF. CDR3 nucleotides: TGTGCCAGCAGCATAGGCCCGGGACAGCAAGAGACCCAGTACTTC.

This chain connects TRBV6-1 to TRBJ2-3; 12 bases match TRBD2. Germline-derived CDR1 and CDR2 are MNHNS and SASEGT. The length of the CDR3 is 16 residues. The trim removed 2 bases at V and 8 bases at J, leaving 8 bases unmatched. The CDR3 region is CASSERASGGAGTQYF. CDR3 DNA: TGTGCCAGCAGTGAAAGGGCTAGCGGGGGGGCCGGTACGCAGTATTTT.

This chain uses TRBV5-1 with TRBJ2-7; tentative D call: TRBD2 (6 bases). V was clipped by 4 bases and J by 0 bases, with 14 bases between them. CDR3 size: 15 residues. CDR1 and CDR2 from the germline V gene are SGHRS and YFSETQ. The CDR3 sequence is CASSLWRGRSYEQYF. In DNA form, the CDR3 reads TGCGCCAGCAGCCTTTGGAGGGGTCGCTCCTACGAGCAGTACTTC.

The rearrangement uses TRBV7-3 and TRBJ2-1; D remains unclear. V was cut by 4 bases and J by 7 bases, with 11 bases left in between. The CDR3 runs to 13 residues. Germline CDR1 is SGHTA and CDR2 is FQGTGA. The CDR3 DNA reads TGTGCCAGCAGCTCCAACTCCCGGAATGAGCAGTTCTTC. Translation: CASSSNSRNEQFF.

The chain uses TRBV29-1 and TRBJ2-1; 8 positions agree with TRBD1. Trimming cost V 1 base and J 4 bases; bases outside gene matches: 6. The CDR3 is 15 residues long. CDR1 SQVTM and CDR2 ANQGSEA come from the germline V gene. CDR3 sequence reads: CSVEGRDRTYNEQFF. DNA of the CDR3: TGCAGCGTTGAAGGCCGGGACAGGACTTACAATGAGCAGTTCTTC.

The chain recombines TRBV20-1 with TRBJ1-2; D is unclear. Trimming removed 4 bases from V and 3 bases from J, with 9 bases in between. The CDR3 totals 12 residues. Germline V CDR1 and CDR2: DFQATT, SNEGSKA (reference sequence). As DNA, the CDR3 is TGCAGTGCTACAGACGGACACTATGGCTACACCTTC. As protein: CSATDGHYGYTF.

This clonotype was seen a handful of times. V and J are TRBV27 and TRBJ1-5; weak D call: TRBD1 (5 bases). The CDR3 extends over 15 amino acids. Germline-derived CDR1 and CDR2 are MNHEY and SMNVEV (reference sequence). Trimming stripped 6 bases from V and 0 bases from J, with 12 bases between. The CDR3 nucleotides read TGTGCCAGCAGAAACGGGGGGGTTAGCAATCAGCCCCAGCATTTT. Protein product: CASRNGGVSNQPQHF.

The CDR3 nucleotides read TGCGCCAGCAGCTTGGATAGGGGCAGAAGCTATTACAATGAGCAGTACTTC. Translating gives CASSLDRGRSYYNEQYF. V and J are TRBV5-1 and TRBJ2-5; D is possibly TRBD1 (5 bases). The CDR3 runs 17 residues. The germline V gene encodes CDR1 SGHRS and CDR2 YFSETQ. The V end lost 0 bases, the J end lost 11 bases, and 26 bases lay between the germline ends.

This clonotype was seen more than once but under ten times. V is TRBV3-1 and J is TRBJ1-2, with 9 bases lining up with TRBD1. The germline CDR1 and CDR2 sequences are LGHDT and YNNKEL (reference sequence). V lost 8 bases and J lost 8; bases outside the gene matches: 6. This CDR3 is built from 12 residues. This CDR3 is CASGQTGGGYTF. The CDR3 nucleotides are TGTGCCAGCGGACAAACAGGGGGCGGCTACACCTTC.

In nucleotides, the CDR3 is TGTGCCAGCAGTGAAATTCTCGGTAGCACAGATACGCAGTATTTT. Encoded protein: CASSEILGSTDTQYF. J is TRBJ2-3 and V is TRBV6-1; D ambiguous. Germline values: CDR1 MNHNS, CDR2 SASEGT. CDR3 length equals 15 residues. The V end lost 2 bases, the J end lost 0 bases, and 9 bases lay between the germline ends.

The chain links TRBV7-6 to TRBJ2-7, with 8 bases matching TRBD2. Germline assignment: CDR1 SGHVS and CDR2 FNYEAQ. This CDR3 has 15 amino acids. V lost 5 bases and J lost 0; bases outside the gene matches: 6. DNA of the CDR3: TGTGCCAGCAGCATGGACACTAGCGGCTCCTACGAGCAGTACTTC. It codes for CASSMDTSGSYEQYF.

The CDR3 bases are TGCGCCAGCAGCTTGGGGGTAGACAGGGGGAATGAGCAGTTCTTC. Its protein product is CASSLGVDRGNEQFF. The chain has TRBV5-1 and TRBJ2-1, with 9 bases identical to TRBD1. The CDR3 extends over 15 amino acids. After removal of 0 bases from V and 7 bases from J, the junction contained 5 bases not matched to a gene. Germline V gene lookup returns CDR1 SGHRS and CDR2 YFSETQ.

The gene calls are TRBV2 and TRBJ2-7; D uncertain. The DNA end lines up better with TRBJ2-5; the J call may be wrong. The CDR3 covers 12 residues. CDR1 and CDR2 (germline): SNHLY, FYNNEI. The CDR3 sequence: CASRENGETQYF. The CDR3 bases are TGTGCCAGCAGGGAGAATGGTGAGACCCAGTACTTC.

DNA for the CDR3: TGCGCCAGCAGCTTGCAAGCGGGGGGTGAGGATGAGCAGTTCTTC. This codes for CASSLQAGGEDEQFF. V and J are TRBV5-1 and TRBJ2-1; 9 nucleotides line up with TRBD2. J was trimmed by 8 bases and V by 1 base; bases with no gene match: 7. The CDR3 extends over 15 amino acids. Germline CDR1 reads SGHRS; CDR2 reads YFSETQ.

This clonotype was counted a single time. This sequence joins TRBV28 and TRBJ2-7, with a tentative D call TRBD2 (7 bases). The last part of the DNA fits TRBJ2-5 better; the J call may be wrong. Germline V gives CDR1 MDHEN, CDR2 SYDVKM. The CDR3 is 15 residues long. The CDR3 loop reads CASSFAGANEETQYF. Written as DNA, the CDR3 is TGTGCCAGCAGTTTTGCGGGGGCCAACGAAGAGACCCAGTACTTC.

The chain couples TRBV6-6 to TRBJ1-5; 7 bases fit TRBD1. The CDR3 consists of 15 residues. With V trimmed by 6 bases and J by 5 bases, 10 bases remained unmatched. Germline lookup yields CDR1 MNHNY and CDR2 SVGAGI (reference sequence). The CDR3 DNA sequence: TGTGCCAGCAGATCCGGGACAGAAGTCGATCAGCCCCAGCATTTT. Residues: CASRSGTEVDQPQHF.